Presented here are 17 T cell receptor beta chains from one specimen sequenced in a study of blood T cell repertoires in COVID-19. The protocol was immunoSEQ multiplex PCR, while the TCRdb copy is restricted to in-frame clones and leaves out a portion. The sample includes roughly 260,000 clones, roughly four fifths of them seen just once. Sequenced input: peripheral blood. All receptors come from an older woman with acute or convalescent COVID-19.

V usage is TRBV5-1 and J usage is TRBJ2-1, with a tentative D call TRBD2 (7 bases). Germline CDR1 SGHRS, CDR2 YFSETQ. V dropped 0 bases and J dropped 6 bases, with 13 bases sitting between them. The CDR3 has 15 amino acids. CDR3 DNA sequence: TGCGCCAGCAGCTTGGCGGGGGGCCCGATCAATGAGCAGTTCTTC. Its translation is CASSLAGGPINEQFF.

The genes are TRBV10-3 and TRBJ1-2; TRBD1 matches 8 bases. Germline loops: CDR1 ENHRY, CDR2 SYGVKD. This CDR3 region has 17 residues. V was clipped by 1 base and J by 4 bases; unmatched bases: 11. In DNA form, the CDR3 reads TGTGCCATCAGTGAGTGGGTGGACAGGGCCGGGATCTATGGCTACACCTTC. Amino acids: CAISEWVDRAGIYGYTF.

The chain's CDR3 is CASSYDRDGYGYTF. In DNA form, the CDR3 reads TGTGCCAGCAGTTACGACAGGGATGGCTATGGCTACACCTTC. The rearrangement uses TRBV6-2 or TRBV6-3 and TRBJ1-2; 7 nucleotides line up with TRBD1. This CDR3 is built from 14 residues. Germline CDR1 reads MNHEY; CDR2 reads SVGEGT. Losses at the gene ends were 2 bases for V and 4 bases for J; bases not matched to a gene: 4.

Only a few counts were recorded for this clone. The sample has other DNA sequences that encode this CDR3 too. CDR3 DNA sequence: TGTGCCTGGAGTGTCGACAGGGACACTGAAGCTTTCTTT. Residues: CAWSVDRDTEAFF. This chain links TRBV30 with TRBJ1-1, with 7 bases lining up with TRBD1. CDR3 size: 13 residues. CDR1 is GTSNPN, CDR2 SVGIG, per germline (reference sequence). With 0 bases clipped from V and 3 bases from J, the junction kept 1 base outside the gene matches.

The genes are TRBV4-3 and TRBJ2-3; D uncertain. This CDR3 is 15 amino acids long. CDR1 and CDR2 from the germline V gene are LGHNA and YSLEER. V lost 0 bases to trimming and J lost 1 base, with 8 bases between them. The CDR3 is CASSQDIQGTDTQYF. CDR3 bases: TGCGCCAGCAGCCAAGATATTCAGGGCACAGATACGCAGTATTTT.

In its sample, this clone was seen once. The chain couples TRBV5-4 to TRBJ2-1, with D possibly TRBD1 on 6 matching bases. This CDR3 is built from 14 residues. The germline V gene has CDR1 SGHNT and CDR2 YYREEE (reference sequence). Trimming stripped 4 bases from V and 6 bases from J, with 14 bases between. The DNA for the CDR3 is TGTGCCAGCAGCGGCCGGACAGCAGCCAATGAGCAGTTCTTC. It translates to CASSGRTAANEQFF.

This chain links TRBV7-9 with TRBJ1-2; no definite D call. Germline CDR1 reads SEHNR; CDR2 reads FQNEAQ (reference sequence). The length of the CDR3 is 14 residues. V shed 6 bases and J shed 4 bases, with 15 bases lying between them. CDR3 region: CASSSWGDSYGYTF. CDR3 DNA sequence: TGTGCCAGCAGTTCATGGGGAGACTCCTATGGCTACACCTTC.

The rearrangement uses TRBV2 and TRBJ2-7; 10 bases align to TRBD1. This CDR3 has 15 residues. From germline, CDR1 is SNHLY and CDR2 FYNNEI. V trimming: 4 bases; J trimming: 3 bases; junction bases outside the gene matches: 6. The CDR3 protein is CASSVGGTGVYEQYF. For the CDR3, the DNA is TGTGCCAGCAGTGTAGGCGGGACAGGGGTCTACGAGCAGTACTTC.

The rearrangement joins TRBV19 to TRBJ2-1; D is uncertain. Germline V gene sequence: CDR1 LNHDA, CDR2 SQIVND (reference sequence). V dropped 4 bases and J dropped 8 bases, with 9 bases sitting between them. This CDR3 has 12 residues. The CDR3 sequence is CASSTLGDEQFF. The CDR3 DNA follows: TGTGCCAGTAGTACTCTAGGCGATGAGCAGTTCTTC. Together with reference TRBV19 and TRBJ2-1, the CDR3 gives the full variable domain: DGGITQSPKYLFRKEGQNVTLSCEQNLNHDAMYWYRQDPGQGLRLIYYSQIVNDFQKGDIAEGYSVSREKKESFPLTVTSAQKNPTAFYLCASSTLGDEQFFGPGTRLTVL.

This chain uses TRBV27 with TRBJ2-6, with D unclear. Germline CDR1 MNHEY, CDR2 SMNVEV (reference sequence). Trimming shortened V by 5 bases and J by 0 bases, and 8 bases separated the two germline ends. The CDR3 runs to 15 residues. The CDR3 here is CASSPWSSGANVLTF. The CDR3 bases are TGTGCCAGCAGTCCCTGGAGCTCTGGGGCCAACGTCCTGACTTTC.

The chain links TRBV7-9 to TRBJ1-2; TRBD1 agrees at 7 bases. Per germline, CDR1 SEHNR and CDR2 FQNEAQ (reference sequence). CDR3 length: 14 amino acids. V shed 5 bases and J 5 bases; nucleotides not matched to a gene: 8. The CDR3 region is CASSRDSFGYGYTF. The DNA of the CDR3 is TGTGCCAGCAGCCGGGACAGTTTCGGGTATGGCTACACCTTC.

The CDR3 here is CASSKAPNTEAFF. The CDR3 coding sequence is TGTGCCAGTAGTAAAGCACCTAACACTGAAGCTTTCTTT. V is TRBV19 and J is TRBJ1-1; D gene ambiguous. This CDR3 has 13 amino acids. Deletions cut 4 bases from V and 2 bases from J, with 8 bases between. Germline values: CDR1 LNHDA, CDR2 SQIVND (reference sequence). The full variable domain, in which reference TRBV19 and TRBJ1-1 provide the parts outside the CDR3, is DGGITQSPKYLFRKEGQNVTLSCEQNLNHDAMYWYRQDPGQGLRLIYYSQIVNDFQKGDIAEGYSVSREKKESFPLTVTSAQKNPTAFYLCASSKAPNTEAFFGQGTRLTVV.

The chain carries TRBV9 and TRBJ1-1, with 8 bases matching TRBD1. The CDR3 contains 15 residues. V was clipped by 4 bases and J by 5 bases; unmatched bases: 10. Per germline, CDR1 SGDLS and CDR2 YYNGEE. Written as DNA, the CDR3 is TGTGCCAGCAGCCCCAGCAGGGGGCAGGATACTGAAGCTTTCTTT. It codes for CASSPSRGQDTEAFF.

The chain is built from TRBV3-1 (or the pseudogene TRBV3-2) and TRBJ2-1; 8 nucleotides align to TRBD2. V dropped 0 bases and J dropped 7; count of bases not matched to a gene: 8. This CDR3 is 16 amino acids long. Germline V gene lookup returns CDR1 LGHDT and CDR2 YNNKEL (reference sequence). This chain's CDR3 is CASSQERLAGRNEQFF. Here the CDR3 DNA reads TGTGCCAGCAGCCAAGAGCGGCTAGCGGGCCGAAATGAGCAGTTCTTC.

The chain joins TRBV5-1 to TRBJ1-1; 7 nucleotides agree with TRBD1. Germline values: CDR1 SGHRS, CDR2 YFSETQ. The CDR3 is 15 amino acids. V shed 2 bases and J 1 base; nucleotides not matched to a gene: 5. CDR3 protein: CASSLLGQWNTEAFF. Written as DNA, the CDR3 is TGCGCCAGCAGCTTACTGGGACAGTGGAACACTGAAGCTTTCTTT.

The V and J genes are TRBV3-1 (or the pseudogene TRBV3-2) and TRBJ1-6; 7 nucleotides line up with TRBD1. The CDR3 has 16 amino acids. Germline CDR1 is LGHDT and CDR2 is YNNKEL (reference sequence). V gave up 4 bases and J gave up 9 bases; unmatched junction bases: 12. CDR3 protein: CASSLPGQGVGSPLHF. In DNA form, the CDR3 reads TGTGCCAGCAGCCTCCCGGGGCAGGGGGTTGGTTCACCCCTCCACTTT.

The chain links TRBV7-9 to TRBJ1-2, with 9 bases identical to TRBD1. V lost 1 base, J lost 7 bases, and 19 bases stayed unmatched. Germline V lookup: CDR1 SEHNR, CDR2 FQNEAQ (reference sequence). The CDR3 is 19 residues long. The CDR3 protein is CASSLGAGTGRGTGFGYTF. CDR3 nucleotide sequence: TGTGCCAGCAGCTTAGGAGCGGGGACAGGGAGGGGTACCGGGTTTGGCTACACCTTC.